The clone carrying this T cell receptor beta chain was counted only a few times. Antigen: not known. The CDR3 runs 15 residues. Trimming removed 0 bases from V and 6 bases from J; junction bases left unmatched: 4. The germline gives CDR1 SGHTA, CDR2 FQGNSA. This record belongs to a study of T-cell reconstitution after alpha-beta-depleted transplantation in children. Using unique molecular identifiers, the investigators prepared the TCRbeta library. TCRdb recomputed calls from the PCR reads with MiXCR, one row per CDR3 protein. The profile shows about 340,000 distinct CDR3 sequences, roughly 17% of them singletons. Study results and limitations: After one year, T-cell counts and TCRbeta diversity mostly came from new T cells.

The clonotype was recovered from a male patient between 2 and 10 years old who had a stem cell transplant for acute lymphoblastic leukemia, so the T cells may come from the graft donor. The J gene is TRBJ1-2, the V gene TRBV7-2; TRBD1 matches 10 bases. Sequenced here: PBMCs, mostly from graft donor cells, sampled 360 days after TCRalphabeta/CD19-depleted stem cell transplant. CDR3 DNA sequence: TGTGCCAGCAGCTTAGCACCGGGACAGGGGAATGGCTACACCTTC. As protein: CASSLAPGQGNGYTF.